What follows are 10 T cell receptor beta chains derived from one specimen sequenced in a study of Ad26.COV2.S vaccination and SARS-CoV-2 variants. Produced via immunoSEQ multiplex PCR; TCRdb's table is partial and in-frame only. The repertoire holds some 250,000 clones, with approximately 88% as singletons. Stated treatment: 15 to 20 received Ad26.COV2.S at low or high dose, single or two shots; roughly five received placebo; per-sample allocation not given. Sampling was done on day 63 after the first vaccine or placebo injection. The material sequenced was peripheral blood, taken in a trial of Ad26.COV2.S vaccine versus placebo. The receptors originated from a person aged 18-65 years who received the Ad26.COV2.S COVID-19 vaccine or a placebo.

This clone was observed a handful of times. CDR3 nucleotide sequence: TGTGCCAGCAGCGCGGACGCCTACAATCAGCCCCAGCATTTT. This gives the protein CASSADAYNQPQHF. This chain joins TRBV7-2 and TRBJ1-5; D is ambiguous. CDR1 SGHTA and CDR2 FQGNSA come from the germline V gene. Trimming stripped 5 bases from V and 3 bases from J, with 11 bases between. The CDR3 has 14 residues. Filled out from reference TRBV7-2 and TRBJ1-5, the complete variable domain reads GAGVSQSPSNKVTEKGKDVELRCDPISGHTALYWYRQSLGQGLEFLIYFQGNSAPDKSGLPSDRFSAERTGGSVSTLTIQRTQQEDSAVYLCASSADAYNQPQHFGDGTRLSIL.

This sequence joins TRBV6-6 and TRBJ2-7, with D maybe TRBD2 (5 bases). Looked up from germline, CDR1 is MNHNY and CDR2 is SVGAGI (reference sequence). The CDR3 is made up of 14 amino acids. Trimming cost V 3 bases and J 7 bases, with 16 bases left between them. CDR3 amino acids: CASSYGLRNREQYF. CDR3 in DNA: TGTGCCAGCAGTTATGGACTCCGGAATAGGGAGCAGTACTTC.

The chain combines TRBV13 with TRBJ2-5; TRBD1 or TRBD2 may be the D gene (5 bases each). Germline values: CDR1 PRHDT, CDR2 FYEKMQ (reference sequence). The CDR3 consists of 15 residues. V was cut by 5 bases and J by 5 bases, with 18 bases left in between. The CDR3 is CASSPRGGRAETQYF. The DNA for the CDR3 is TGTGCCAGCAGCCCTAGAGGAGGCAGGGCGGAGACCCAGTACTTC. The full variable domain, with the rest looked up from reference TRBV13 and TRBJ2-5, is AAGVIQSPRHLIKEKRETATLKCYPIPRHDTVYWYQQGPGQDPQFLISFYEKMQSDKGSIPDRFSAQQFSDYHSELNMSSLELGDSALYFCASSPRGGRAETQYFGPGTRLLVL.

DNA of the CDR3: TGCGCCAGCAGCCAAGGGAAAGGAGGGATCAACCATCACGAGCAGTACTTC. This sequence encodes CASSQGKGGINHHEQYF. The gene calls are TRBV4-1 and TRBJ2-7; TRBD2 is a possible D gene (6 bases). Germline V CDR1 and CDR2: MGHRA, YSYEKL. The CDR3 totals 17 residues. The V gene lost 1 base and the J gene lost 5 bases, with 21 bases spanning the gap.

V gene TRBV6-6 combines with J gene TRBJ1-5; TRBD1 matches 9 bases. CDR3 length equals 14 residues. V trimming: 6 bases; J trimming: 7 bases; junction bases outside the gene matches: 7. Germline V gene sequence: CDR1 MNHNY, CDR2 SVGAGI (reference sequence). CDR3 in amino acids: CASSLGQGRQPQHF. In nucleotides, the CDR3 is TGTGCCAGCAGCCTCGGACAGGGGCGACAGCCCCAGCATTTT.

In its sample, this clone was seen a few times. The genes are TRBV7-9 and TRBJ1-2; D gene uncertain. The CDR3 covers 14 residues. Germline CDR1 and CDR2: SEHNR and FQNEAQ (reference sequence). The V and J ends lost 1 base and 3 bases respectively, with 9 bases between them. This CDR3 reads CASSLDRRDYGYTF. The DNA for the CDR3 is TGTGCCAGCAGCTTAGATCGGAGAGACTATGGCTACACCTTC.

V and J are TRBV4-3 and TRBJ2-5, with a tentative D call TRBD2 (6 bases). Germline CDR1 LGHNA, CDR2 YSLEER. V was trimmed by 4 bases and J by 2 bases, leaving 14 bases between them. The CDR3 totals 15 residues. CDR3 in amino acids: CASSRGTGVQETQYF. CDR3 DNA sequence: TGCGCCAGCAGCCGGGGGACGGGGGTTCAAGAGACCCAGTACTTC.

This rearrangement joins TRBV6-2 or TRBV6-3 to TRBJ1-1; D is unclear. The V gene's germline CDR1 is MNHEY and CDR2 SVGEGT. The CDR3 totals 15 residues. V gave up 0 bases and J gave up 3 bases, with 11 bases separating them. In DNA, the CDR3 is TGTGCCAGCAGTTACTCCCGACTCATTTACACTGAAGCTTTCTTT. It codes for CASSYSRLIYTEAFF.

This clone was picked up one time. CDR3 amino acids: CASSRTSTGSGNTIYF. In nucleotides, the CDR3 is TGTGCCAGCAGCCGGACCTCGACGGGCTCTGGAAACACCATATATTTT. V is TRBV4-2 and J is TRBJ1-3; D is uncertain. The CDR3 runs to 16 residues. Per germline, CDR1 LGHNA and CDR2 YNFKEQ. Trimming shortened V by 4 bases and J by 0 bases, and 13 bases separated the two germline ends.

J is TRBJ2-1 and V is TRBV7-5; TRBD2, the table's D call, lacks a check against the DNA. TRBV7-5 is designated a pseudogene. The CDR3 is 16 residues long. CDR3 amino acids: CARSYPKRESYNEQFF. CDR3 in DNA: TGTGCCAGAAGCTACCCCAAGCGGGAGTCCTACAATGAGCAGTTCTTC.